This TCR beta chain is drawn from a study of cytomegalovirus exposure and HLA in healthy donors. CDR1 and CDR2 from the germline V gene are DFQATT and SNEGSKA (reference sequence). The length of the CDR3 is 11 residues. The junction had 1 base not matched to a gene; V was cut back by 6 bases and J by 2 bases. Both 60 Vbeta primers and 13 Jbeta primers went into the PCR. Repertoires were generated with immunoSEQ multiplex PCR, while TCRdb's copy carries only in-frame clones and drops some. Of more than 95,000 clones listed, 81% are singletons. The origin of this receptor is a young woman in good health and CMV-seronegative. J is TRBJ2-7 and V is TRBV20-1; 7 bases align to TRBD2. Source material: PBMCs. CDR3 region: CSAAGTYEQYF. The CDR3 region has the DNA TGCAGTGCAGCGGGGACCTACGAGCAGTACTTC.